This T cell receptor (beta chain) was found in a study of control samples from healthy donors and cancer patients. The table came from immunoSEQ multiplex PCR; TCRdb's copy has only in-frame clones and leaves some out. Its listing shows roughly 200,000 clones. This CDR3 contains 11 residues. CDR1 is SQVTM and CDR2 is ANQGSEA in the germline V gene. V dropped 7 bases and J dropped 10 bases, with 14 bases sitting between them. The receptor was isolated from a woman in her 30s in good health. V usage is TRBV29-1 and J usage is TRBJ2-1, with a possible D match to TRBD1 (5 bases). Sequencing used blood. DNA of the CDR3: TGCAGCGGGCGACAGCTAGTCGAGCAGTTCTTC. Translating it yields CSGRQLVEQFF.